This T cell receptor (beta chain) emerged from a study of blood T cell repertoires in COVID-19. Overall study context: Sites in the United States, Italy and Spain provided acute and convalescent COVID-19 samples. Sources were T cells, B-cell-depleted T cells, or PBMCs; the material itself was cDNA or gDNA.

Methods used by the authors: By means of reference gene primer amplification, nucleated cell counts were estimated. Profiling relied on immunoSEQ multiplex PCR, and the TCRdb table lists in-frame clones only, not all of them. V and J calls and clone size follow that table, whereas D and trimming were derived from the DNA. The data hold 48,000 or so clones, with about 84% observed a single time. The V gene lost 2 bases and the J gene lost 0 bases, with 11 bases spanning the gap. Looked up from germline, CDR1 is GTSNPN and CDR2 is SVGIG (reference sequence). This CDR3 spans 15 amino acids. The specimen sequenced was peripheral blood. This rearrangement joins TRBV30 to TRBJ2-1, with D maybe TRBD2 (6 bases). This clonotype was sampled from a woman between 55 and 75 years old with acute or convalescent COVID-19. CDR3 bases: TGTGCCTGGAGTCCCTCGGGACTCTCCTACAATGAGCAGTTCTTC. Translated, it gives CAWSPSGLSYNEQFF.